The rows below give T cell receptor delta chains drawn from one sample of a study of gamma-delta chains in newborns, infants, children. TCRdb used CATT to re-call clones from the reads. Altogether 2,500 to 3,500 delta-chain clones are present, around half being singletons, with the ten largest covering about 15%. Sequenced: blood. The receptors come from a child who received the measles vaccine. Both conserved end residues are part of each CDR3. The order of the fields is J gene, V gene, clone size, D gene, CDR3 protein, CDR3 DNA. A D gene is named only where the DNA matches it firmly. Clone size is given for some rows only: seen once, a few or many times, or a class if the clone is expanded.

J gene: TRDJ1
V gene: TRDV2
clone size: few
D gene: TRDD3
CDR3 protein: CACDPLLGDTRGVTDKLIF
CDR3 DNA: TGTGCCTGTGACCCACTACTGGGGGATACGCGGGGAGTCACCGATAAACTCATCTTT

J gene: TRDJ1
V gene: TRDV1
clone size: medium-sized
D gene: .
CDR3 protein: CALGELDNDLGPYTDKLIF
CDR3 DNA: TGTGCTCTTGGGGAACTCGATAACGACCTGGGCCCGTACACCGATAAACTCATCTTT

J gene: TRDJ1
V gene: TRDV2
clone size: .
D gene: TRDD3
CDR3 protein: CAYLGDKGTDKLIF
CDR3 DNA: TGTGCCTACCTGGGGGATAAAGGGACCGATAAACTCATCTTT

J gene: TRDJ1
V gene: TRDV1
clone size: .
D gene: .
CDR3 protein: CALGLSPPFLRVGTDKLIF
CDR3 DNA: TGTGCTCTTGGGCTCTCCCCCCCCTTTCTACGTGTGGGCACCGATAAACTCATCTTT

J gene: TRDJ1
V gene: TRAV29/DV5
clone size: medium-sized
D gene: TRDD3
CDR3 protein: CAACTGGYNTDKLIF
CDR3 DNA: TGTGCAGCGTGTACTGGGGGATACAACACCGATAAACTCATCTTT

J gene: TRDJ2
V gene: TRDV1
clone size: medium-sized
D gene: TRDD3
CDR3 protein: CALGELGGFWGIAALTAQLFF
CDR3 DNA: TGTGCTCTTGGGGAACTCGGCGGGTTCTGGGGGATAGCTGCTTTGACAGCACAACTCTTCTTT

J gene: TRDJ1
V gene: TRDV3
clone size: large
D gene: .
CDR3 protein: CAFRPDTLYTDKLIF
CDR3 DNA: TGTGCCTTTCGTCCGGATACTTTGTACACCGATAAACTCATCTTT

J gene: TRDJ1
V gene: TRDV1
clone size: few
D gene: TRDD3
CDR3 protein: CALGETDAGGYGGRGELIF
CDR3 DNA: TGTGCTCTTGGGGAAACAGACGCTGGGGGATACGGTGGAAGAGGGGAACTCATCTTT

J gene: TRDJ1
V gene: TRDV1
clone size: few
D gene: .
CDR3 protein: CALGELRAGTVKLIF
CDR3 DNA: TGTGCTCTTGGGGAACTAAGAGCGGGGACGGTCAAACTCATCTTT

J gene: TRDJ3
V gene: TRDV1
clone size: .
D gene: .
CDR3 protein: CALGERILLGGLSSWDTRQMFF
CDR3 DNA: TGTGCTCTTGGGGAACGTATACTCCTTGGGGGGCTGAGCTCCTGGGACACTCGACAGATGTTTTTC

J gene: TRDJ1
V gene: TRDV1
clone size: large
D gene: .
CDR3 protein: CALGELPGSFVPDKLIF
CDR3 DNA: TGTGCTCTTGGGGAACTTCCGGGGAGTTTTGTCCCCGATAAACTCATCTTT

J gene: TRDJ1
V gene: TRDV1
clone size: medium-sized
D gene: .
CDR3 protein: CALGVRTENDKLIF
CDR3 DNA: TGTGCTCTTGGGGTGAGGACTGAGAACGATAAACTCATCTTT

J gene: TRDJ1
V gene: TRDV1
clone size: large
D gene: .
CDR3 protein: CALGELGAPAGKLIF
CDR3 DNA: TGTGCTCTTGGGGAACTAGGGGCCCCAGCGGGTAAACTCATCTTT

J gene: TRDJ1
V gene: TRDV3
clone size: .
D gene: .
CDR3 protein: CAFRVVPLSYTDKLIF
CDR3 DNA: TGTGCCTTTAGGGTTGTTCCCCTTTCCTACACCGATAAACTCATCTTT

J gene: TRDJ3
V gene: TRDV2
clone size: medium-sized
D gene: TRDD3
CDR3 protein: CACDLLGDDSARDTRQMFF
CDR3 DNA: TGTGCCTGTGACTTACTGGGGGACGATAGTGCCCGGGACACCCGACAGATGTTTTTC

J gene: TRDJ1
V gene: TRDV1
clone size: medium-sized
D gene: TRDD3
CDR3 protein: CALGELSVAKGWYWGSYTDKLIF
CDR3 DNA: TGTGCTCTTGGGGAACTAAGTGTGGCGAAGGGGTGGTACTGGGGGTCCTACACCGATAAACTCATCTTT

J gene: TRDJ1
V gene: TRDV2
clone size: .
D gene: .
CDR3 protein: CACDTVGETIGTDKLIF
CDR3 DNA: TGTGCTTGTGACACCGTAGGGGAAACAATTGGCACCGATAAACTCATCTTT

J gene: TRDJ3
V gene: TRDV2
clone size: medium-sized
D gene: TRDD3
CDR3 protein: CACDTGGFSSWDTRQMFF
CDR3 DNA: TGTGCCTGTGACACCGGGGGATTCAGCTCCTGGGACACCCGACAGATGTTTTTC

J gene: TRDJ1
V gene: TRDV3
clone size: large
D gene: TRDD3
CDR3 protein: CAFGWGRYTDKLIF
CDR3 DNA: TGTGCCTTTGGCTGGGGGAGGTACACCGATAAACTCATCTTT

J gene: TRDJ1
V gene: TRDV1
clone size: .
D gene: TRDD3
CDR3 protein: CALGEAPSITLLLGANTDKLIF
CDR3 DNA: TGTGCTCTTGGGGAAGCCCCTTCCATCACCTTACTACTGGGGGCCAACACCGATAAACTCATCTTT

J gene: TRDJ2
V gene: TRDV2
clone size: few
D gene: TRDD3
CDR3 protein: CACDVLGDTLTAQLFF
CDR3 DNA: TGTGCCTGTGATGTACTGGGGGATACTTTGACAGCACAACTCTTCTTT

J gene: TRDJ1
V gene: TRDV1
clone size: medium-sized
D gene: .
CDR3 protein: CALGGTSYVLGDTDKLIF
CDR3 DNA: TGTGCTCTTGGGGGGACTTCCTACGTACTGGGGGACACCGATAAACTCATCTTT

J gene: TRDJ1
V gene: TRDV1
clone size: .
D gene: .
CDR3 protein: CALGAIGLLDLTWGYTDKLIF
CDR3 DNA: TGTGCTCTTGGGGCGATAGGACTACTGGACCTTACTTGGGGGTACACCGATAAACTCATCTTT

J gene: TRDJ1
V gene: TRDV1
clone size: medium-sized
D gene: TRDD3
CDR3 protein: CALGEPDWGTPAYTDKLIF
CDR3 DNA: TGTGCTCTTGGGGAACCTGACTGGGGGACTCCGGCCTACACCGATAAACTCATCTTT

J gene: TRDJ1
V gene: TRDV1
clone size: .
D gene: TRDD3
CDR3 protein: CALGERRDYLLGDTLSTDRLIF
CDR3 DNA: TGTGCTCTTGGGGAAAGAAGGGACTACTTACTGGGGGATACATTGTCGACCGATAGACTCATCTTT

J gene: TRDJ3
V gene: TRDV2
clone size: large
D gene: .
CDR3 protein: CACDTMGSWDTRQMFF
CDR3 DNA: TGTGCCTGTGACACTATGGGATCCTGGGACACCCGACAGATGTTTTTC

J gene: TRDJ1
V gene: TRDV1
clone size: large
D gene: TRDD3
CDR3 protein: CALGVPRGRSYWGIPTDKLIF
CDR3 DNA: TGTGCTCTTGGGGTACCCCGGGGGCGATCGTACTGGGGGATTCCCACCGATAAACTCATCTTT

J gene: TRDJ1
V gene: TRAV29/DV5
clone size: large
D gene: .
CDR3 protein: CAGYRRYTDKLIF
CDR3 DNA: TGTGCAGGGTACAGGCGGTACACCGATAAACTCATCTTT

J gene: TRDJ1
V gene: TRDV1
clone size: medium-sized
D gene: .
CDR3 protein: CALGELPLRRFGKLIF
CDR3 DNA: TGTGCTCTTGGGGAACTACCCCTTAGGCGATTCGGAAAACTCATCTTT

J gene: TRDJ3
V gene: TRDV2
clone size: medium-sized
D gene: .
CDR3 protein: CACDTAGDRSWDTRQMFF
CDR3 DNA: TGTGCCTGTGACACCGCGGGGGACCGCTCCTGGGACACCCGACAGATGTTTTTC

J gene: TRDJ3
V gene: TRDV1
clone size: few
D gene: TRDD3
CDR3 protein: CALGERLGIYGGDTRQMFF
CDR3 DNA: TGTGCTCTTGGGGAAAGACTGGGGATTTACGGTGGGGACACCCGACAGATGTTTTTC

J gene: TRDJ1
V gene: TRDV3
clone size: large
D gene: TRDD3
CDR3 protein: CAFTVPALGDNEYTDKLIF
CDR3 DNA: TGTGCCTTCACTGTTCCCGCACTGGGGGATAACGAGTACACCGATAAACTCATCTTT

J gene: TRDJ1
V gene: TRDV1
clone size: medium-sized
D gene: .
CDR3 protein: CALGDYTDKLIF
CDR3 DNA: TGTGCTCTTGGGGATTACACCGATAAACTCATCTTT

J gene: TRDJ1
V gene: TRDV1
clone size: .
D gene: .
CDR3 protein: CALGGGLPTSRGTDKLIF
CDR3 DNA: TGTGCTCTTGGGGGTGGCCTTCCAACATCTCGGGGGACCGATAAACTCATCTTT

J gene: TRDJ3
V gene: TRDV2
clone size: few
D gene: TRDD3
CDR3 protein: CACDPPLGDPVSWDTRQMFF
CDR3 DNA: TGTGCCTGCGATCCCCCACTGGGGGATCCCGTTTCCTGGGACACCCGACAGATGTTTTTC

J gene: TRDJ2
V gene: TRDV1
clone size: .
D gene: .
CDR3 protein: CALGELRVLTAQLFF
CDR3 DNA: TGTGCTCTTGGGGAACTTCGCGTATTGACAGCACAACTCTTCTTT

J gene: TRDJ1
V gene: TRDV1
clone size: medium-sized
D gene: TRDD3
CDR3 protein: CALGQQLRGDTATDKLIF
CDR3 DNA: TGTGCTCTTGGGCAACAATTAAGGGGGGATACCGCTACCGATAAACTCATCTTT

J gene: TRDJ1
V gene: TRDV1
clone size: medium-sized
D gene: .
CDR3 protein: CALGESLLLGAKLLYTDKLIF
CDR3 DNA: TGTGCTCTTGGGGAAAGCCTCCTCCTAGGAGCAAAACTACTGTACACCGATAAACTCATCTTT

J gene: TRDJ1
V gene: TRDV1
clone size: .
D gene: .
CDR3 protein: CALGEGVPGLLPGSFGGGYTDKLIF
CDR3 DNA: TGTGCTCTTGGGGAAGGGGTTCCTGGCCTATTACCTGGTTCCTTTGGCGGGGGGTACACCGATAAACTCATCTTT

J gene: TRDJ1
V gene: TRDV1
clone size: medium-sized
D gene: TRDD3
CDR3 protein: CALGELAGEYWGIPETTDKLIF
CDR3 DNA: TGTGCTCTTGGGGAACTAGCTGGGGAGTACTGGGGGATCCCTGAAACGACCGATAAACTCATCTTT

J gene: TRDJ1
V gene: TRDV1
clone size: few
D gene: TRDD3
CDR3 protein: CALGGYVTKEYTDKLIF
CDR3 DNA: TGTGCTCTGGGGGGATACGTGACCAAGGAGTACACCGATAAACTCATCTTT

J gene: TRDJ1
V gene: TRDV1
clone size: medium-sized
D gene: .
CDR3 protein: CALVPTFLADKLIF
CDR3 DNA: TGTGCTCTTGTGCCGACGTTCCTCGCTGATAAACTCATCTTT